This paragraph covers one T cell receptor (beta chain) sequence. The antigen is unknown. TCRdb reprocessed the reads via MiXCR and lists one record per CDR3 protein. The sample lists fewer than 900,000 distinct CDR3 sequences; just under 30% were seen once. The data stem from a study of T cell repertoires in cytomegalovirus infection. Study at large: CMV epitopes, recently identified HLA-C-restricted and well-studied HLA-B-restricted, were used. CMV infection and matching HLA type were both indicated by public TCR beta signatures.

General study results and limits: Within the response measured ex vivo, HLA-C-restricted CMV-specific TCR beta clonotypes were dominant. Carriers of CMV plus the relevant HLA were identified by cumulative public TCR beta family frequency.

Sample: cultured CD8+ T cells from PBMCs, taken from culture after CMV antigen stimulation. This TCR came from a human donor in good health (CMV status not recorded). Some clones in this sample may be carry-over from other donors' samples.

CDR3 sequence reads: CASSPLGGSVGSPLHF. The CDR3, as DNA: TGTGCCAGCAGCCCCCTGGGCGGGTCGGTAGGCTCACCCCTCCACTTT. The J gene is TRBJ1-6, the V gene TRBV7-9; no firm D call. With 5 bases removed from V and 10 bases from J, the gap between germline ends came to 21 bases. CDR3 length: 16 amino acids. Germline lookup yields CDR1 SEHNR and CDR2 FQNEAQ (reference sequence).